What follows are 28 T cell receptor beta chains derived from one specimen sequenced in a study of blood T cell repertoires in COVID-19. TCRdb keeps only in-frame clones here, not all; method: immunoSEQ multiplex PCR. Here the sample spans about 140,000 clones, almost 85% being singletons. The sample consisted of PBMCs or T cells enriched from blood (not recorded which). All receptors derive from a middle-aged man with acute COVID-19.

This chain uses TRBV5-1 with TRBJ1-1, with a tentative D call TRBD1 (5 bases). V shed 3 bases and J shed 4 bases, with 13 bases lying between them. CDR1 and CDR2 from the germline V gene are SGHRS and YFSETQ. This CDR3 contains 14 residues. In nucleotides, the CDR3 is TGCGCCAGCAGCTCCAGTCAGGGTCTCACTGAAGCTTTCTTT. Translated: CASSSSQGLTEAFF.

J is TRBJ1-2 and V is TRBV28; 7 nucleotides match TRBD1. Germline loops: CDR1 MDHEN, CDR2 SYDVKM. The J segment lost 1 base and the V segment lost 5 bases, leaving 10 bases of the junction unmatched. The CDR3 consists of 16 residues. For the CDR3, the DNA is TGTGCCAGCAGTCCACACCGGGACAGCCTTAACTATGGCTACACCTTC. Translating it yields CASSPHRDSLNYGYTF.

The V and J genes are TRBV5-5 and TRBJ2-1; D perhaps matches TRBD2 (6 bases). The CDR3 runs 16 residues. In germline, CDR1 is SGHKS, CDR2 YYEKEE (reference sequence). Trimming removed 2 bases at V and 2 bases at J, with 14 bases between. The CDR3 DNA reads as TGTGCCAGCAGCTTAAGGGCTAGCGTTACCTACAATGAGCAGTTCTTC. This sequence encodes CASSLRASVTYNEQFF.

The chain has TRBV13 and TRBJ2-1; 8 bases align to TRBD2. Unmatched junction bases numbered 13, after V lost 5 bases and J lost 7 bases. Germline CDR1 reads PRHDT; CDR2 reads FYEKMQ (reference sequence). This CDR3 is built from 16 residues. Here the CDR3 DNA reads TGTGCCAGCAGCCCCAGCGTCTTCGGGGGGGGGAATGAGCAGTTCTTC. It yields the protein CASSPSVFGGGNEQFF.

CDR3 residues: CAWSVLDYQGYGYTF. CDR3 nucleotides: TGTGCCTGGAGCGTTCTTGATTACCAGGGGTATGGCTACACCTTC. The J gene is TRBJ1-2, the V gene TRBV30; D perhaps matches TRBD1 (6 bases). There are 15 residues in the CDR3. The V gene lost 3 bases and the J gene lost 5 bases, with 19 bases spanning the gap. Germline lookup yields CDR1 GTSNPN and CDR2 SVGIG (reference sequence).

This clone was seen a handful of times. The chain is built from TRBV7-2 and TRBJ2-7; TRBD2 agrees at 8 bases. The CDR3 totals 14 residues. The trim removed 5 bases at V and 5 bases at J, leaving 8 bases unmatched. Looked up from germline, CDR1 is SGHTA and CDR2 is FQGNSA. CDR3 sequence (DNA): TGTGCCAGCAGCGTCAGCGGGAGCATCGACGAGCAGTACTTC. Amino acids: CASSVSGSIDEQYF.

V gene TRBV19 combines with J gene TRBJ2-1, with TRBD2 identical over 9 bases. Germline lookup yields CDR1 LNHDA and CDR2 SQIVND (reference sequence). There are 16 residues in the CDR3. The junction had 12 bases not matched to a gene; V was cut back by 5 bases and J by 7 bases. The CDR3 here is CASSFLSGGLGNEQFF. CDR3 in DNA: TGTGCCAGTAGTTTCCTTAGCGGGGGCCTCGGGAATGAGCAGTTCTTC.

V and J are TRBV4-3 and TRBJ1-1; D unclear. CDR3 length equals 15 residues. Trimming shortened V by 0 bases and J by 2 bases, and 10 bases separated the two germline ends. The germline V gene encodes CDR1 LGHNA and CDR2 YSLEER. For the CDR3, the DNA is TGCGCCAGCAGCCAAGATCTAGAGCGCAACACTGAAGCTTTCTTT. It specifies CASSQDLERNTEAFF.

CDR3 residues: CASSFFNQPQHF. The CDR3, as DNA: TGTGCCAGCAGTTTCTTCAATCAGCCCCAGCATTTT. The chain recombines TRBV27 with TRBJ1-5; D is unresolved. The CDR3 runs to 12 residues. Deletions cut 3 bases from V and 3 bases from J, with 3 bases between. Germline loops: CDR1 MNHEY, CDR2 SMNVEV (reference sequence).

The chain combines TRBV20-1 with TRBJ1-6; D not certain. V was pared by 3 bases and J by 10 bases, with 13 bases between. Germline CDR1 reads DFQATT; CDR2 reads SNEGSKA (reference sequence). This CDR3 comprises 13 residues. The CDR3 is CSASFGEGSPLHF. CDR3 bases: TGCAGTGCTAGTTTCGGGGAAGGGTCACCCCTCCACTTT.

This chain joins TRBV2 and TRBJ2-7; D gene uncertain. Germline V gives CDR1 SNHLY, CDR2 FYNNEI. The CDR3 covers 14 residues. Trimming took 7 bases from V and 0 from J, leaving 13 bases between them. CDR3 sequence (DNA): TGTGCCAGCAATCCAATGACAACCTCCTACGAGCAGTACTTC. It translates to CASNPMTTSYEQYF.

This chain uses TRBV19 with TRBJ2-2; D gene unclear. There are 16 residues in the CDR3. Germline V gene data show CDR1 as LNHDA and CDR2 as SQIVND (reference sequence). V shed 1 base and J shed 4 bases, with 13 bases lying between them. CDR3 protein: CASSIGTASSTGELFF. The CDR3 nucleotides are TGTGCCAGTAGTATAGGAACAGCCTCGAGCACCGGGGAGCTGTTTTTT.

CDR3 amino acids: CASSLGTDTGELFF. CDR3 nucleotides: TGTGCCAGCAGCCTCGGGACAGACACCGGGGAGCTGTTTTTT. This chain uses TRBV11-3 with TRBJ2-2; 7 nucleotides match TRBD1. CDR3 length: 14 residues. Germline CDR1 is SGHNT and CDR2 is YENEEA. Germline trimming cut 5 bases from V and 3 bases from J; bases unmatched to any gene: 3.

This clone was recorded once. The chain uses TRBV7-9 and TRBJ1-5; D may be TRBD1 (5 bases). This CDR3 region has 15 residues. Germline CDR1 SEHNR, CDR2 FQNEAQ (reference sequence). The ends were cut back, 5 bases at V and 6 bases at J, with 17 bases in the middle. The CDR3 spells CASSPPGPGGQPQHF. The CDR3 nucleotides read TGTGCCAGCAGCCCGCCAGGGCCGGGGGGTCAGCCCCAGCATTTT.

J is TRBJ1-1 and V is TRBV10-1; 12 bases agree with TRBD1. Germline V gene data show CDR1 as WNHNN and CDR2 as SYGVQD (reference sequence). The V and J ends lost 2 bases and 0 bases, in that order; junction bases with no gene match: 1. The CDR3 covers 16 residues. CDR3 nucleotide sequence: TGCGCCAGCAGTGAGGGGACAGGGGGCGTGAACACTGAAGCTTTCTTT. As protein: CASSEGTGGVNTEAFF.

The J gene is TRBJ2-7, the V gene TRBV6-1, with 8 bases identical to TRBD1. CDR1 is MNHNS, CDR2 SASEGT, per germline. V was pared by 3 bases and J by 6 bases, with 19 bases of the junction left unmatched. CDR3 length equals 18 residues. CDR3 DNA sequence: TGTGCCAGCAGTGACCGCGGTTACAGGGGGGAGATTATTTCCGAGCAGTACTTC. This gives the protein CASSDRGYRGEIISEQYF.

J is TRBJ1-5 and V is TRBV28; D not certain. This CDR3 is built from 12 residues. V lost 9 bases and J 0 bases, leaving 6 bases between the germline ends. Looked up from germline, CDR1 is MDHEN and CDR2 is SYDVKM. The CDR3: CASAGSNQPQHF. As DNA, the CDR3 is TGTGCCAGTGCGGGTAGCAATCAGCCCCAGCATTTT.

V gene TRBV19 combines with J gene TRBJ2-2, with unresolved D. The germline gives CDR1 LNHDA, CDR2 SQIVND (reference sequence). Trimming took 7 bases from V and 0 from J, leaving 9 bases between them. There are 14 residues in the CDR3. The CDR3 region has the DNA TGTGCCAGTAAAGAGACAACGAACACCGGGGAGCTGTTTTTT. Its translation: CASKETTNTGELFF.

V is TRBV11-3 and J is TRBJ2-3; TRBD2 matches 7 bases. The germline CDR1 and CDR2 sequences are SGHNT and YENEEA. The CDR3 is 17 amino acids. J lost 4 bases, V lost 2 bases, and 12 bases had no gene match. CDR3 residues: CASSLYGREINSDTQYF. In DNA, the CDR3 is TGTGCCAGCAGCTTATATGGGCGGGAGATCAACTCAGATACGCAGTATTTT.

This clone was observed a handful of times. The identical CDR3 is also encoded by other nucleotide sequences in the sample. The chain's CDR3 is CASSLDRDTEAFF. The CDR3 nucleotides read TGTGCCAGCAGCTTAGATCGCGACACTGAAGCTTTCTTT. The genes are TRBV11-2 and TRBJ1-1; no firm D call. Germline V lookup: CDR1 SGHAT, CDR2 FQNNGV. The CDR3 is 13 residues long. V lost 0 bases, J lost 3 bases, and 5 bases lay in between. Drawing the rest from reference TRBV11-2 and TRBJ1-1, the complete variable domain is EAGVAQSPRYKIIEKRQSVAFWCNPISGHATLYWYQQILGQGPKLLIQFQNNGVVDDSQLPKDRFSAERLKGVDSTLKIQPAKLEDSAVYLCASSLDRDTEAFFGQGTRLTVV.

V usage is TRBV5-6 and J usage is TRBJ1-3, with D unclear. CDR1 is SGHDT, CDR2 YYEEEE, per germline. The V end was cut by 0 bases, the J end by 3 bases, with 13 bases between. This CDR3 comprises 16 residues. CDR3: CASSLDGTFNGNTIYF. CDR3 in DNA: TGTGCCAGCAGCTTGGACGGTACCTTCAATGGAAACACCATATATTTT. The full variable domain, rest sourced from reference TRBV5-6 and TRBJ1-3, is DAGVTQSPTHLIKTRGQQVTLRCSPKSGHDTVSWYQQALGQGPQFIFQYYEEEERQRGNFPDRFSGHQFPNYSSELNVNALLLGDSALYLCASSLDGTFNGNTIYFGEGSWLTVV.

This clone occurred once. The chain links TRBV7-2 to TRBJ2-7; D is possibly TRBD2 (6 bases). Germline V lookup: CDR1 SGHTA, CDR2 FQGNSA. The CDR3 has 13 amino acids. Trimming cost V 6 bases and J 5 bases, with 14 bases left between them. The CDR3 coding sequence is TGTGCCAGCAGTCTACCGGGAGTCCACGAGCAGTACTTC. As protein: CASSLPGVHEQYF. Complete variable domain (other parts from reference TRBV7-2 and TRBJ2-7): GAGVSQSPSNKVTEKGKDVELRCDPISGHTALYWYRQSLGQGLEFLIYFQGNSAPDKSGLPSDRFSAERTGGSVSTLTIQRTQQEDSAVYLCASSLPGVHEQYFGPGTRLTVT.

This chain links TRBV5-1 with TRBJ2-1; TRBD2 agrees at 12 bases. Losses at the gene ends were 1 base for V and 6 bases for J; bases not matched to a gene: 2. Looked up from germline, CDR1 is SGHRS and CDR2 is YFSETQ. The CDR3 runs 15 residues. For the CDR3, the DNA is TGCGCCAGCAGCTTGCGACTAGCGGGAGTCAATGAGCAGTTCTTC. Its protein product is CASSLRLAGVNEQFF.

In this sample, this clone turned up once. This chain links TRBV28 with TRBJ2-3, with 8 positions matching TRBD1. CDR1 MDHEN and CDR2 SYDVKM come from the germline V gene. The J segment lost 2 bases and the V segment lost 7 bases, leaving 14 bases of the junction unmatched. This CDR3 comprises 17 residues. The CDR3 spells CASNPSRDRPNTDTQYF. The CDR3 DNA reads TGTGCCAGCAACCCTAGCCGGGACAGGCCTAACACAGATACGCAGTATTTT.

The gene calls are TRBV28 and TRBJ1-5; 9 bases are shared with TRBD1. The CDR3 is 14 amino acids. Germline lookup yields CDR1 MDHEN and CDR2 SYDVKM. The V gene end was trimmed by 6 bases and the J gene end by 6 bases; junction bases not matched to a gene: 6. This CDR3 is CASSPTGGAQPQHF. CDR3 nucleotide sequence: TGTGCCAGCAGCCCGACAGGGGGGGCTCAGCCCCAGCATTTT. Drawing the rest from reference TRBV28 and TRBJ1-5, the complete variable domain is DVKVTQSSRYLVKRTGEKVFLECVQDMDHENMFWYRQDPGLGLRLIYFSYDVKMKEKGDIPEGYSVSREKKERFSLILESASTNQTSMYLCASSPTGGAQPQHFGDGTRLSIL.

The chain combines TRBV15 with TRBJ1-1; 9 bases are shared with TRBD1. Germline CDR1 LNHNV, CDR2 YYDKDF (reference sequence). With 10 bases clipped from V and 3 bases from J, the junction kept 6 bases outside the gene matches. The CDR3 extends over 13 amino acids. CDR3 nucleotide sequence: TGTGCCATTACAGGGGGCGCGGACACTGAAGCTTTCTTT. Amino acid sequence: CAITGGADTEAFF. Together with reference TRBV15 and TRBJ1-1, the CDR3 gives the full variable domain: DAMVIQNPRYQVTQFGKPVTLSCSQTLNHNVMYWYQQKSSQAPKLLFHYYDKDFNNEADTPDNFQSRRPNTSFCFLDIRSPGLGDTAMYLCAITGGADTEAFFGQGTRLTVV.

This clone is a singleton in its sample. This chain uses TRBV28 with TRBJ2-7; a possible D gene is TRBD1 (5 bases). The germline gives CDR1 MDHEN, CDR2 SYDVKM. The CDR3 extends over 15 amino acids. Trimming left V 5 bases short and J 2 bases short, with 16 bases between. CDR3 sequence: CASSLLTGFAYEQYF. CDR3 nucleotides: TGTGCCAGCAGTCTTTTAACAGGCTTTGCCTACGAGCAGTACTTC.

V is TRBV2 and J is TRBJ2-2, with D tentatively TRBD1 (6 bases). Germline V gene sequence: CDR1 SNHLY, CDR2 FYNNEI. There are 13 residues in the CDR3. Trimming removed 1 base at V and 8 bases at J, with 8 bases between. The CDR3 is CASSEEGEGELFF. The DNA of the CDR3 is TGTGCCAGCAGTGAAGAGGGGGAGGGGGAGCTGTTTTTT.